The 31 T cell receptor beta chains given below trace back to one sample, sequenced in a study of blood T cell repertoires in COVID-19. Here immunoSEQ multiplex PCR was the method, and the copy in TCRdb shows in-frame clones only, minus some. The data show 200,000 to 250,000 clones, just under 90% seen once. The sample comprised peripheral blood. The receptors come from a young man with COVID-19, enrolled during active disease.

The chain combines TRBV7-9 with TRBJ1-2; a possible D gene is TRBD1 (6 bases). The germline CDR1 and CDR2 sequences are SEHNR and FQNEAQ (reference sequence). The CDR3 runs to 16 residues. Trimming pared 5 bases from V and 4 bases from J, leaving 20 bases between. In DNA form, the CDR3 reads TGTGCCAGCAGCACACGAAGAACCGGGACACGCTATGGCTACACCTTC. Its translation is CASSTRRTGTRYGYTF.

This chain joins TRBV7-3 and TRBJ2-1; D unresolved. V lost 2 bases to trimming and J lost 5 bases, with 7 bases between them. The CDR3 is made up of 13 amino acids. Germline CDR1 reads SGHTA; CDR2 reads FQGTGA. DNA of the CDR3: TGTGCCAGCAGCTTATCCCGGGACAATGAGCAGTTCTTC. Protein product: CASSLSRDNEQFF.

In its sample, this clone was seen once. The chain's CDR3 is CSVGRREAPYEQYF. The CDR3 DNA reads as TGCAGCGTTGGTAGACGGGAGGCCCCCTACGAGCAGTACTTC. The chain has TRBV29-1 and TRBJ2-7, with 7 positions matching TRBD2. The CDR3 is made up of 14 amino acids. Unmatched junction bases numbered 8, after V lost 4 bases and J lost 2 bases. Germline-derived CDR1 and CDR2 are SQVTM and ANQGSEA.

This chain uses TRBV9 with TRBJ2-7; tentatively, D is TRBD1 (5 bases). V was pared by 0 bases and J by 2 bases, with 12 bases between. The CDR3 totals 15 residues. Germline CDR1 is SGDLS and CDR2 is YYNGEE. CDR3 bases: TGTGCCAGCAGCGTAGGTTCGGAACAGGCCTACGAGCAGTACTTC. Translated, it gives CASSVGSEQAYEQYF.

The rearrangement links TRBV7-3 to TRBJ1-1; D unclear. The CDR3 consists of 13 residues. CDR1 and CDR2 (germline): SGHTA, FQGTGA. Deletions cut 1 base from V and 2 bases from J, with 5 bases between. The CDR3 bases are TGTGCCAGCAGCTTAAAGAGAAACACTGAAGCTTTCTTT. This sequence encodes CASSLKRNTEAFF.

CDR3 DNA sequence: TGTGCCAGCAGCTTCGACAGGGCCTTCTATGGCTACACCTTC. Amino acids: CASSFDRAFYGYTF. This chain connects TRBV7-2 to TRBJ1-2; 7 nucleotides align to TRBD1. Germline lookup yields CDR1 SGHTA and CDR2 FQGNSA. V lost 3 bases to trimming and J lost 4 bases; unmatched junction nucleotides: 5. CDR3 length: 14 amino acids.

This clone was seen just once. This chain uses TRBV11-2 with TRBJ2-7; weak D call: TRBD1 (5 bases). The CDR3 length is 14 residues. Germline values: CDR1 SGHAT, CDR2 FQNNGV. V lost 2 bases and J lost 5, with 13 bases in between. CDR3 residues: CASSLWQGTDEQYF. DNA of the CDR3: TGTGCCAGCAGCTTATGGCAGGGAACGGACGAGCAGTACTTC.

The chain employs TRBV11-2 and TRBJ1-6; unclear D gene. The length of the CDR3 is 13 residues. Between the trimmed V and J ends, which lost 2 bases and 7 bases, there was a span of 6 bases. Germline assignment: CDR1 SGHAT and CDR2 FQNNGV. CDR3 bases: TGTGCCAGCAGCTTAAATCGGAATTCACCCCTCCACTTT. The encoded protein is CASSLNRNSPLHF. Based on the CDR3 plus reference TRBV11-2 and TRBJ1-6, the full variable domain is EAGVAQSPRYKIIEKRQSVAFWCNPISGHATLYWYQQILGQGPKLLIQFQNNGVVDDSQLPKDRFSAERLKGVDSTLKIQPAKLEDSAVYLCASSLNRNSPLHFGNGTRLTVT.

The rearrangement uses TRBV11-3 and TRBJ1-1; 8 bases are shared with TRBD1. Germline CDR1 SGHNT, CDR2 YENEEA. The CDR3 has 16 residues. Germline trimming cut 1 base from V and 5 bases from J; bases unmatched to any gene: 9. CDR3 amino acids: CASSLGGGQGGTEAFF. In nucleotides, the CDR3 is TGTGCCAGCAGCTTAGGAGGTGGACAGGGTGGTACTGAAGCTTTCTTT.

As for this clone: Other DNA sequences in the sample encode the same CDR3. The chain joins TRBV27 to TRBJ2-6; TRBD1 aligns across 12 bases. J lost 1 base, V lost 4 bases, and 2 bases had no gene match. CDR1 and CDR2 from the germline V gene are MNHEY and SMNVEV (reference sequence). CDR3 length: 17 amino acids. CDR3 protein: CASSSGQGASGANVLTF. The CDR3 DNA reads TGTGCCAGCAGTTCGGGACAGGGGGCTTCTGGGGCCAACGTCCTGACTTTC.

V is TRBV19 and J is TRBJ1-1, with 8 bases matching TRBD1. Trimming cost V 5 bases and J 5 bases; bases outside gene matches: 7. CDR3 length equals 14 residues. The germline CDR1 and CDR2 sequences are LNHDA and SQIVND (reference sequence). The chain's CDR3 is CASSPYRGGTEAFF. The CDR3 DNA reads TGTGCCAGTAGTCCATACAGGGGGGGGACTGAAGCTTTCTTT.

A few counts support this clone. This chain uses TRBV6-5 with TRBJ2-1; 8 nucleotides line up with TRBD1. V was clipped by 6 bases and J by 1 base; unmatched bases: 5. The CDR3 is 15 amino acids. From germline, CDR1 is MNHEY and CDR2 SVGAGI. CDR3 bases: TGTGCCAGCAGCCGGGACAGGATATCCTACAATGAGCAGTTCTTC. Amino acid sequence: CASSRDRISYNEQFF.

V gene TRBV10-3 combines with J gene TRBJ1-2; TRBD1 matches at 10 bases. The CDR3 is 15 residues long. The J segment lost 5 bases and the V segment lost 3 bases, leaving 6 bases of the junction unmatched. Germline loops: CDR1 ENHRY, CDR2 SYGVKD. The CDR3 sequence: CAISDLGQGYYGYTF. The CDR3 DNA reads TGTGCCATCAGTGACTTGGGACAGGGGTATTATGGCTACACCTTC.

In its sample, this clone was seen once. The chain joins TRBV5-1 to TRBJ2-1; D gene unclear. Trimming took 0 bases from V and 7 from J, leaving 14 bases between them. The CDR3 consists of 15 residues. Germline V gene data show CDR1 as SGHRS and CDR2 as YFSETQ. The CDR3 nucleotides are TGCGCCAGCAGCTTGGCCAGGCTGATGAGTAATGAGCAGTTCTTC. Protein: CASSLARLMSNEQFF.

The V and J genes are TRBV19 and TRBJ2-1; TRBD1 agrees at 7 bases. J was trimmed by 7 bases and V by 7 bases; bases with no gene match: 16. The CDR3 consists of 16 residues. In germline, CDR1 is LNHDA, CDR2 SQIVND (reference sequence). DNA for the CDR3: TGTGCCAGTACCCCCCCCGGGACAGCTTTTAGGAATGAGCAGTTCTTC. Encoded protein: CASTPPGTAFRNEQFF.

The chain has TRBV6-1 and TRBJ2-2; 16 positions match TRBD2. CDR3 length: 20 residues. Germline V lookup: CDR1 MNHNS, CDR2 SASEGT. Trimming cost V 4 bases and J 2 bases; bases outside gene matches: 10. CDR3 in DNA: TGTGCCAGCAGTGCATACCCGGGACTAGCGGGGGGGCGAAACACCGGGGAGCTGTTTTTT. It encodes CASSAYPGLAGGRNTGELFF.

The chain has TRBV6-2 or TRBV6-3 and TRBJ1-1; D may be TRBD1 (6 bases). The CDR3 has 15 residues. Germline CDR1 MNHEY, CDR2 SVGEGT. V was shortened by 0 bases and J by 5 bases, with 13 bases between the two germline ends. The CDR3 region has the DNA TGTGCCAGCAGTTACTCGTCAGGGGTAGGAACTGAAGCTTTCTTT. Translating it yields CASSYSSGVGTEAFF.

The chain joins TRBV18 to TRBJ1-2; 7 nucleotides agree with TRBD1. With V trimmed by 3 bases and J by 5 bases, 9 bases remained unmatched. The germline gives CDR1 KGHSH, CDR2 LQKENI. This CDR3 has 15 amino acids. The CDR3: CASSPSQGPAYGYTF. The CDR3 nucleotides are TGTGCCAGCTCACCTTCACAGGGGCCGGCTTATGGCTACACCTTC.

The rearrangement links TRBV7-2 to TRBJ2-3; D gene uncertain. Germline V gene sequence: CDR1 SGHTA, CDR2 FQGNSA. Trimming cost V 0 bases and J 1 base, with 8 bases left between them. The CDR3 is made up of 15 amino acids. CDR3 amino acids: CASSLAVLGTDTQYF. CDR3 bases: TGTGCCAGCAGCTTAGCTGTCCTTGGCACAGATACGCAGTATTTT.

V is TRBV19 and J is TRBJ1-5; possibly TRBD1 for D (5 bases). CDR1 is LNHDA, CDR2 SQIVND, per germline (reference sequence). The CDR3 covers 15 residues. Trimming took 5 bases from V and 1 from J, leaving 12 bases between them. CDR3: CASSAARVSNQPQHF. Here the CDR3 DNA reads TGTGCCAGTAGTGCGGCCAGGGTCAGCAATCAGCCCCAGCATTTT.

This chain uses TRBV9 with TRBJ2-2, with D possibly matching TRBD2 (7 bases). The CDR3 has 13 residues. V was pared by 6 bases and J by 7 bases, with 13 bases between. Per germline, CDR1 SGDLS and CDR2 YYNGEE. In DNA form, the CDR3 reads TGTGCCAGCACCCAAGGGGGGGGCGGGGAGCTGTTTTTT. Protein sequence: CASTQGGGGELFF.

V usage is TRBV11-2 and J usage is TRBJ1-2; unclear D gene. The V end lost 5 bases, the J end lost 4 bases, and 8 bases lay between the germline ends. Germline CDR1 and CDR2: SGHAT and FQNNGV. The CDR3 covers 12 residues. CDR3: CASSPAGYGYTF. DNA for the CDR3: TGTGCCAGCAGCCCCGCAGGCTATGGCTACACCTTC.

The rearrangement joins TRBV18 to TRBJ2-2, with TRBD2 identical over 12 bases. The junction had 9 bases not matched to a gene; V was cut back by 0 bases and J by 4 bases. CDR1 and CDR2 from the germline V gene are KGHSH and LQKENI. The CDR3 contains 19 residues. The CDR3 sequence is CASSPPESSGRAATGELFF. CDR3 DNA: TGTGCCAGCTCACCACCGGAATCTAGCGGGAGGGCCGCCACCGGGGAGCTGTTTTTT.

This chain uses TRBV25-1 with TRBJ2-2; D possibly corresponds to TRBD1 (6 bases). V was pared by 8 bases and J by 5 bases, with 18 bases between. The germline CDR1 and CDR2 sequences are MGHDK and SYGVNS. This CDR3 comprises 15 residues. DNA of the CDR3: TGTGCCAGCCTGGGGTTCCTTCAGGGGACCGGGGAGCTGTTTTTT. Protein sequence: CASLGFLQGTGELFF.

V and J are TRBV27 and TRBJ2-7; no firm D call. V lost 4 bases and J lost 0, with 13 bases in between. The CDR3 sequence is 15 residues long. Looked up from germline, CDR1 is MNHEY and CDR2 is SMNVEV (reference sequence). The CDR3 DNA reads as TGTGCCAGCAGTTCTCGACAAAAGAGCTCCTACGAGCAGTACTTC. Protein sequence: CASSSRQKSSYEQYF.

J is TRBJ1-4 and V is TRBV10-3; a weak D match, TRBD1 (6 bases). The CDR3 covers 16 residues. V was clipped by 2 bases and J by 3 bases, with 13 bases between them. CDR1 and CDR2 (germline): ENHRY, SYGVKD. The CDR3, as DNA: TGTGCCATCAGTGAGGTCGAGGGGGTGCCTAATGAAAAACTGTTTTTT. Translated: CAISEVEGVPNEKLFF.

This clone was picked up a small number of times. J is TRBJ1-2 and V is TRBV18; 8 nucleotides agree with TRBD1. Germline-derived CDR1 and CDR2 are KGHSH and LQKENI. CDR3 length: 15 amino acids. V was pared by 3 bases and J by 1 base, with 4 bases of the junction left unmatched. CDR3 region: CASSPAGGNNYGYTF. DNA of the CDR3: TGTGCCAGCTCACCTGCAGGGGGCAATAACTATGGCTACACCTTC.

This clone was observed a single time. V usage is TRBV11-2 and J usage is TRBJ1-2; D is ambiguous. CDR3 length: 14 amino acids. Germline V gene sequence: CDR1 SGHAT, CDR2 FQNNGV. The V end was cut by 3 bases, the J end by 1 base, with 9 bases between. CDR3 coding DNA: TGTGCCAGCAGCTTGGGCAGGCATAACTATGGCTACACCTTC. Protein sequence: CASSLGRHNYGYTF.

The CDR3 bases are TGTGCCAGCAGCCAAGATCCCGCGAACACCGGGGAGCTGTTTTTT. Its translation: CASSQDPANTGELFF. V is TRBV3-1 (or the pseudogene TRBV3-2) and J is TRBJ2-2; D gene uncertain. Trimming cost V 0 bases and J 0 bases, with 5 bases left between them. CDR1 and CDR2 from the germline V gene are LGHDT and YNNKEL (reference sequence). The CDR3 has 15 residues.

The chain couples TRBV9 to TRBJ2-1, with D maybe TRBD2 (6 bases). The V gene lost 2 bases and the J gene lost 4 bases, with 13 bases spanning the gap. Per the germline V gene, CDR1 is SGDLS and CDR2 is YYNGEE. The CDR3 sequence is 15 residues long. The CDR3 DNA reads as TGTGCCAGCAGCGTCGACGGGAGTTATTACAATGAGCAGTTCTTC. Protein sequence: CASSVDGSYYNEQFF.

The chain couples TRBV30 to TRBJ1-1; D is unclear. V shed 2 bases and J shed 1 base, with 8 bases lying between them. The germline CDR1 and CDR2 sequences are GTSNPN and SVGIG (reference sequence). This CDR3 comprises 13 residues. This chain's CDR3 is CAWSREGNTEAFF. CDR3 DNA: TGTGCCTGGAGTCGGGAGGGGAACACTGAAGCTTTCTTT.